This TCR beta chain emerged from a study of CD4+ T cells in melanoma. As regards this clone: The antigen is not known.

Broader study findings: Diverse differentiation states were reported for melanoma neoantigen-specific CD4+ T cells. CD8+ T cell, macrophage and B cell function reportedly correlated with neoantigen-specific CD4+ T cells.

Assay: immunoSEQ multiplex PCR; the TCRdb copy retains only in-frame clones and omits some. The top ten clones hold roughly 11% of a sample with around 13,000 clones, 55% to 75% of them seen once. Sequences were obtained from cells from a culture (not recorded whether cultured in vitro). The sequence derives from a human donor with melanoma.

CDR3: CASSLQHGGRGGTDTQYF. The DNA of the CDR3 is TGTGCCAGCAGCCTACAACACGGCGGCAGGGGGGGCACAGATACGCAGTATTTT. The rearrangement joins TRBV11-2 to TRBJ2-3; D perhaps matches TRBD1 (7 bases). V was clipped by 5 bases and J by 1 base, with 22 bases between them. The CDR3 runs 18 residues. The V gene's germline CDR1 is SGHAT and CDR2 FQNNGV.